A selection of T cell receptor beta chains follows, all from one sample in a study of blood T cell repertoires in COVID-19. Produced via immunoSEQ multiplex PCR; TCRdb's table is partial and in-frame only. Of about 150,000 clones listed, about 90% are singletons. The sequenced material came from peripheral blood. The receptor source for this set is a man in his forties or fifties with acute or convalescent COVID-19. CDR3s include the opening cysteine and the closing phenylalanine or tryptophan. Each record gives: clone size, V gene, J gene, D gene, CDR3 DNA, CDR3 protein. The D gene is left open where the match is weak. Some rows mark clone size as missing; the rest say once, few, many or name a class of expanded clone.

>NA|TRBV9|TRBJ1-4|NA
TGTGCCAGCAGCGCACAGGGTGTTGGTAATGAAAAACTGTTTTTT
CASSAQGVGNEKLFF
>NA|TRBV28|TRBJ1-1|NA
TGTGCCAGCAGTAACGGGGTGGATCGCACTGAAGCTTTCTTT
CASSNGVDRTEAFF
>once|TRBV9|TRBJ1-5|NA
TGTGCCAGCAGCCCAGGCACGAATCAGCCCCAGCATTTT
CASSPGTNQPQHF
>NA|TRBV10-3|TRBJ1-3|TRBD1
TGTGCCATCAGTCGACAGGGAAATGGAAACACCATATATTTT
CAISRQGNGNTIYF
>NA|TRBV7-3|TRBJ2-2|NA
TGTGCCAGCAGCTTAACCCCCCCGGCGGGCAACACCGGGGAGCTGTTTTTT
CASSLTPPAGNTGELFF
>NA|TRBV12-3/TRBV12-4|TRBJ2-3|NA
TGTGCCAGCAGTTTCCGGGGAACAGATACGCAGTATTTT
CASSFRGTDTQYF
>once|TRBV13|TRBJ2-1|TRBD2
TGTGCCAGCAGCTTAAGGGGACTAGCGGGGATCAATGAGCAGTTCTTC
CASSLRGLAGINEQFF
>NA|TRBV5-1|TRBJ1-6|NA
TGCGCCAGCAGCTTTTCCTTGGCTGACAGAGATTATTCACCCCTCCACTTT
CASSFSLADRDYSPLHF
>NA|TRBV28|TRBJ1-2|NA
TGTGCCAGCCAACAAGATACAAACTATGGCTACACCTTC
CASQQDTNYGYTF
>NA|TRBV3-1/TRBV3-2|TRBJ2-1|NA
TGTGCCAGCAGCCAAGCAGGGTATAGGGTCAATGAGCAGTTCTTC
CASSQAGYRVNEQFF
>NA|TRBV18|TRBJ2-4|TRBD1
TGTGCCAGCTCACCGAACAGGGGGAGCATTCAGTACTTC
CASSPNRGSIQYF
>NA|TRBV3-1/TRBV3-2|TRBJ1-1|NA
TGTGCCAGCAGCCAAGGAAGTGCGGCGAGCAAAGCTTTCTTT
CASSQGSAASKAFF
>NA|TRBV5-1|TRBJ1-1|NA
TGCGCCAGCAGCTTGGTAGGGGAGGCTGAAGCTTTCTTT
CASSLVGEAEAFF
>NA|TRBV28|TRBJ2-3|NA
TGTGCCAGCAGTAAGAGTGTCGATACGCAGTATTTT
CASSKSVDTQYF
>NA|TRBV10-1|TRBJ2-5|NA
TGCGCCAGCAGTCCGACAGGATCGAAAGAGACCCAGTACTTC
CASSPTGSKETQYF